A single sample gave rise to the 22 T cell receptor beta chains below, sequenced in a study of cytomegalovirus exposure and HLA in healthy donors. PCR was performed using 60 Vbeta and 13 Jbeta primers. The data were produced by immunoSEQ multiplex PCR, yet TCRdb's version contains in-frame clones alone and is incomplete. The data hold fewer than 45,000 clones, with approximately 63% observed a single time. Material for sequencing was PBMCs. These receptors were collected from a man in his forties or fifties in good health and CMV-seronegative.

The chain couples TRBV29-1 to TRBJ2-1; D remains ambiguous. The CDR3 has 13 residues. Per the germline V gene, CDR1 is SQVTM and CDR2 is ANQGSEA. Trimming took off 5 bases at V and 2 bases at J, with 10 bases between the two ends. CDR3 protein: CSVQGQAYNEQFF. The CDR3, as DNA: TGCAGCGTTCAAGGCCAGGCCTACAATGAGCAGTTCTTC.

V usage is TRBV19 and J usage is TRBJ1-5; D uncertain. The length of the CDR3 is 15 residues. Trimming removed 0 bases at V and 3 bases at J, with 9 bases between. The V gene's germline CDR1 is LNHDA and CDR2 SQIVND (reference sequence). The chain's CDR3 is CASSIEASFNQPQHF. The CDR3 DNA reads TGTGCCAGTAGTATAGAGGCCTCTTTCAATCAGCCCCAGCATTTT. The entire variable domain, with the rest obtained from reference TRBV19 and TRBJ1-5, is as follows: DGGITQSPKYLFRKEGQNVTLSCEQNLNHDAMYWYRQDPGQGLRLIYYSQIVNDFQKGDIAEGYSVSREKKESFPLTVTSAQKNPTAFYLCASSIEASFNQPQHFGDGTRLSIL.

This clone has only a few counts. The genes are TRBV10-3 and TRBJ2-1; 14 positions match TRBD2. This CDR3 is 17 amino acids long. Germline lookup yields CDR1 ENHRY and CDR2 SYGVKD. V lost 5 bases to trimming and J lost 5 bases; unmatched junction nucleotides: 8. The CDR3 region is CAISRGTSGGRNNEQFF. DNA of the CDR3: TGTGCCATCAGTCGTGGGACTAGCGGGGGCCGAAACAATGAGCAGTTCTTC.

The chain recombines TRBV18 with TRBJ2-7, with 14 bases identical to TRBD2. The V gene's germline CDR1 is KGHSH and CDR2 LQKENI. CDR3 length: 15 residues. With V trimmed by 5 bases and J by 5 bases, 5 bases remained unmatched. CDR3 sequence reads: CASSTTSGGDNEQYF. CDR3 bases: TGTGCCAGCTCAACGACTAGCGGGGGGGACAACGAGCAGTACTTC.

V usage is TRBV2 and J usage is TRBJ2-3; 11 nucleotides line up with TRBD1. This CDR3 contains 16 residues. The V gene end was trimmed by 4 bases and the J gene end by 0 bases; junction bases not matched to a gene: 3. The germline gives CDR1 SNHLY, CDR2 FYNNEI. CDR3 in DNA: TGTGCCAGCAGTGCGGACAGGGGGCGAAGCACAGATACGCAGTATTTT. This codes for CASSADRGRSTDTQYF.

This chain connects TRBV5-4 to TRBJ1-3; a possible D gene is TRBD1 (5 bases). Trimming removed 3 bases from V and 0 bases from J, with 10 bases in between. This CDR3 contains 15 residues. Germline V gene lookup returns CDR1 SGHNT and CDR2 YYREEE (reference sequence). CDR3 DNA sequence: TGTGCCAGCAGCTGGGGGGGAACCTCTGGAAACACCATATATTTT. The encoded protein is CASSWGGTSGNTIYF.

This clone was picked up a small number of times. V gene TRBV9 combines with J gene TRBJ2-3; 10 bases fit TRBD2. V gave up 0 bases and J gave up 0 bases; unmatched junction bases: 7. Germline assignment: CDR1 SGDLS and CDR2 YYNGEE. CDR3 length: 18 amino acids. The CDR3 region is CASSVEAGGLVSTDTQYF. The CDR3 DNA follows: TGTGCCAGCAGCGTAGAAGCGGGGGGGCTGGTGAGCACAGATACGCAGTATTTT. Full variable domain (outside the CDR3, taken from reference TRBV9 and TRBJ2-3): DSGVTQTPKHLITATGQRVTLRCSPRSGDLSVYWYQQSLDQGLQFLIQYYNGEERAKGNILERFSAQQFPDLHSELNLSSLELGDSALYFCASSVEAGGLVSTDTQYFGPGTRLTVL.

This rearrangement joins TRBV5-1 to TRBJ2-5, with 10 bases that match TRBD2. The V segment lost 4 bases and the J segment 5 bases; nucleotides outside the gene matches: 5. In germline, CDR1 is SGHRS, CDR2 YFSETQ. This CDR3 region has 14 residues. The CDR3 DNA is TGCGCCAGCAGCCCTAGCGGGGGACTGGAGACCCAGTACTTC. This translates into CASSPSGGLETQYF.

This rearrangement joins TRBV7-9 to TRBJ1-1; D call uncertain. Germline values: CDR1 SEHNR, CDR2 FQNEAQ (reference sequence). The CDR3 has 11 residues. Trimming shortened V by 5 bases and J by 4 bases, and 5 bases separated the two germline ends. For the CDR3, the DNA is TGTGCCAGCAGCCCCTCCACTGAAGCTTTCTTT. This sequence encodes CASSPSTEAFF.

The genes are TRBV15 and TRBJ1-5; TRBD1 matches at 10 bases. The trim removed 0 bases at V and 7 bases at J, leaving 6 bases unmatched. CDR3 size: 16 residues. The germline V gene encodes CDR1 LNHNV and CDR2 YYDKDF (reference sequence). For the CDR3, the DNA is TGTGCCACCAGCAGAGACCGGGACAGGGGATGGCAGCCCCAGCATTTT. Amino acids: CATSRDRDRGWQPQHF.

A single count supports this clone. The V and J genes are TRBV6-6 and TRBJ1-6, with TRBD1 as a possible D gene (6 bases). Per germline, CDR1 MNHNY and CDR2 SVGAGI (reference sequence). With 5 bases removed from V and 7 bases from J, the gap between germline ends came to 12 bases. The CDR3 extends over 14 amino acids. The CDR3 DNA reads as TGTGCCAGCAGTCGCACAGGGAACAATTCACCCCTCCACTTT. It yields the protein CASSRTGNNSPLHF.

The chain's CDR3 is CASSFRAGELFF. As DNA, the CDR3 is TGTGCCAGCAGTTTCAGGGCCGGGGAGCTGTTTTTT. The chain carries TRBV28 and TRBJ2-2; perhaps TRBD1 as D (5 bases). Germline V CDR1 and CDR2: MDHEN, SYDVKM. The CDR3 totals 12 residues. Trimming took 3 bases from V and 6 from J, leaving 5 bases between them.

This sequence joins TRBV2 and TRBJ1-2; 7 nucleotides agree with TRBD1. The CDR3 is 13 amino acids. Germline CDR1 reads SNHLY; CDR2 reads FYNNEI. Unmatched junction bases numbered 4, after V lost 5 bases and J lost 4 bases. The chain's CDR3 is CASSPGQAYGYTF. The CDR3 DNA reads TGTGCCAGCAGTCCAGGACAGGCCTATGGCTACACCTTC.

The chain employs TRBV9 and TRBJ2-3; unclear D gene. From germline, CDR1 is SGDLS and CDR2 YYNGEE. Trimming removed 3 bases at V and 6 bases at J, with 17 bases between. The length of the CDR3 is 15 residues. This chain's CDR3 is CASSAVGMTLDTQYF. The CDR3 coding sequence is TGTGCCAGCAGCGCCGTGGGCATGACGTTGGATACGCAGTATTTT.

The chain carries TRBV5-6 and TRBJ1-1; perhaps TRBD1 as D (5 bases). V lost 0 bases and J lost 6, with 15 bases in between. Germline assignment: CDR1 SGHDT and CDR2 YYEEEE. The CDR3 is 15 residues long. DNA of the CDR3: TGTGCCAGCAGCTTGGGGGGGGGAATTGTCTCTGAAGCTTTCTTT. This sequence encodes CASSLGGGIVSEAFF.

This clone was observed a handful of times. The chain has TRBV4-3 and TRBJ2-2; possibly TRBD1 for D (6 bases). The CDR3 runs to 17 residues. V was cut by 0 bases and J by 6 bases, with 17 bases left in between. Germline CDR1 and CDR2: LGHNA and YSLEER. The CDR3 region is CASSQDGRGKLSGELFF. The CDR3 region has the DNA TGCGCCAGCAGCCAAGATGGCAGGGGAAAGCTGTCCGGGGAGCTGTTTTTT.

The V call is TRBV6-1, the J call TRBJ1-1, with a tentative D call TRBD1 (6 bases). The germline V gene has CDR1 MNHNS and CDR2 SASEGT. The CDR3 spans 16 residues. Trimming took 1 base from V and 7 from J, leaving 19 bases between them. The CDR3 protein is CASSEGRTAFLSEAFF. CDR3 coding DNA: TGTGCCAGCAGTGAAGGACGGACAGCATTTTTGAGTGAAGCTTTCTTT.

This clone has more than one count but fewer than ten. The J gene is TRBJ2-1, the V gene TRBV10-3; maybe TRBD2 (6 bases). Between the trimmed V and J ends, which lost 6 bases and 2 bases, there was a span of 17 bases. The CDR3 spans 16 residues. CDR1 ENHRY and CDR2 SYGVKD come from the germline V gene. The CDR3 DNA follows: TGTGCCATCAGGGGGGATGGTGGGGGGACCTACAATGAGCAGTTCTTC. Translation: CAIRGDGGGTYNEQFF.

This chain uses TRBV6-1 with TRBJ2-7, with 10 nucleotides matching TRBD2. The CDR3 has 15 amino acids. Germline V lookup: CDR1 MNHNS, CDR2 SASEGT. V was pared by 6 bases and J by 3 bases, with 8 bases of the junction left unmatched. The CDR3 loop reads CASSVTSGSFYEQYF. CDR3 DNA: TGTGCCAGCAGCGTGACTAGCGGGTCTTTCTACGAGCAGTACTTC.

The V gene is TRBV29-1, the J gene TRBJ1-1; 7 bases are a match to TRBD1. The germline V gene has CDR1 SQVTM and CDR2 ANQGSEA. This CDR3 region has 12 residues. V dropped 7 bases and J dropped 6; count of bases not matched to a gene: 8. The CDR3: CSDSTGPSEAFF. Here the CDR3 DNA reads TGCAGCGACTCGACAGGGCCCTCTGAAGCTTTCTTT.

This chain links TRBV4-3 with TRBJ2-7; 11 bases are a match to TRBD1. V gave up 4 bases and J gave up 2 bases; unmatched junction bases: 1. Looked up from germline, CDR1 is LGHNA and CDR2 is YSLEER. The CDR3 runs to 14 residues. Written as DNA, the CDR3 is TGCGCCAGCAGCCCGGGACAGGGGGCCTACGAGCAGTACTTC. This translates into CASSPGQGAYEQYF.

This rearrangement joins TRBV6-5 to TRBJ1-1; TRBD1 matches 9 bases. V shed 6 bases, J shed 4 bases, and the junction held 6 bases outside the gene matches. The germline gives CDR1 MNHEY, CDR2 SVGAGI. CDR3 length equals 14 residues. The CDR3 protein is CASSGQGLGTEAFF. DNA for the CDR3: TGTGCCAGCAGCGGACAGGGGTTGGGCACTGAAGCTTTCTTT.